The subject of this entry is one T cell receptor beta chain. Its antigen remains unknown. These data belong to a study of cytomegalovirus exposure and HLA in healthy donors. The overall study: In terms of ancestry, the Caucasian-associated cluster contained about 80% of the approximately 420 genotyped donors.

Germline loops: CDR1 MNHEY, CDR2 SVGAGI. This CDR3 has 14 residues. V was shortened by 2 bases and J by 5 bases, with 12 bases between the two germline ends. Findings and caveats of the study: A later analysis showed TCR association rates differing by HLA locus, peaking at DRB1 and lowest at HLA-C. The classifier, whose performance was assessed in both the original and validation cohorts, reportedly diagnosed cytomegalovirus status with high specificity and sensitivity.

With 60 Vbeta and 13 Jbeta primers, the PCR was carried out. The assay was immunoSEQ multiplex PCR, and TCRdb's table has in-frame clones only and misses some. The table has 170,000 or so clones, about three quarters seen once; the top ten hold around 3.1%. The rearrangement joins TRBV6-5 to TRBJ1-1, with D unresolved. The specimen sequenced was PBMCs. This sequence originates from a woman aged 40 to 55 in good health and CMV-seronegative. The CDR3 loop reads CASSYRELGTEAFF. CDR3 DNA: TGTGCCAGCAGTTACAGGGAACTAGGGACTGAAGCTTTCTTT.